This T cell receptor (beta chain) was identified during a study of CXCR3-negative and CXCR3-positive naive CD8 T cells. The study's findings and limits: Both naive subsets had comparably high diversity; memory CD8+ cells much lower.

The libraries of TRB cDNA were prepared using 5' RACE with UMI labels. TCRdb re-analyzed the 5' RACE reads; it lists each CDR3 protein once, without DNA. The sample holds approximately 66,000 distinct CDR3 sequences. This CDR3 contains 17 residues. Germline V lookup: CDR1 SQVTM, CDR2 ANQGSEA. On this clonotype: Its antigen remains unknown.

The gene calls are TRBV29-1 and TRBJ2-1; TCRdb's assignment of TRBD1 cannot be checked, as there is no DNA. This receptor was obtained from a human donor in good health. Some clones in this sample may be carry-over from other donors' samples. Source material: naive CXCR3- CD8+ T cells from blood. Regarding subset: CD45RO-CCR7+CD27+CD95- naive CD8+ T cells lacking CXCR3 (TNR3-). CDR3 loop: CSVEDRLGGPSYNEQFF.